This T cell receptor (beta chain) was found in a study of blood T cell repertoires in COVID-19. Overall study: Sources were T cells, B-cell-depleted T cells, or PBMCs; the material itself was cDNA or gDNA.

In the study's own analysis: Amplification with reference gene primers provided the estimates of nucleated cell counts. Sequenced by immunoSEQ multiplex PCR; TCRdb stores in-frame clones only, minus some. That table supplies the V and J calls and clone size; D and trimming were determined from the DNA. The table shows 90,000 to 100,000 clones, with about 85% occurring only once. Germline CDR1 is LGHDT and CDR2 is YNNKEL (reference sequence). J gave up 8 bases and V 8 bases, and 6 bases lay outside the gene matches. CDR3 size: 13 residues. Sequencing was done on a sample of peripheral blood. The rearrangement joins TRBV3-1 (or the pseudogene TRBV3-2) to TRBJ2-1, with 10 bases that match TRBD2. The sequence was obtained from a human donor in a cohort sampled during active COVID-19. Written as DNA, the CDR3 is TGTGCCAGCCGGGGACTAGCGTACGATGAGCAGTTCTTC. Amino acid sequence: CASRGLAYDEQFF.